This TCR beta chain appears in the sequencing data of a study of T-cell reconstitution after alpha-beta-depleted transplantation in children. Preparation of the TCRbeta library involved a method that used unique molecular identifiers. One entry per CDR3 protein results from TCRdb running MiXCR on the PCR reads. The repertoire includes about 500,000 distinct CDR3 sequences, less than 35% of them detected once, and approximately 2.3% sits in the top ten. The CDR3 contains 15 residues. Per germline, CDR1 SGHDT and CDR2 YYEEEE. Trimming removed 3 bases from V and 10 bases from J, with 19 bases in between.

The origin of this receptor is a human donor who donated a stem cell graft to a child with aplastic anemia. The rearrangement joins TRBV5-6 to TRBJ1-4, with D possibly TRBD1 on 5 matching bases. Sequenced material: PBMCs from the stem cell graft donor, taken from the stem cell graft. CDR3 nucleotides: TGTGCCAGCAGCTACCGACGGGAGGGGAGGGGAAAACTGTTTTTT. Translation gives CASSYRREGRGKLFF. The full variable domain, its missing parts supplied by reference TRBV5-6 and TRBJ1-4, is DAGVTQSPTHLIKTRGQQVTLRCSPKSGHDTVSWYQQALGQGPQFIFQYYEEEERQRGNFPDRFSGHQFPNYSSELNVNALLLGDSALYLCASSYRREGRGKLFFGSGTQLSVL.